This T cell receptor beta chain came from a study of cytomegalovirus exposure and HLA in healthy donors. Study-level results: It was reported that the classifier diagnosed cytomegalovirus status with high specificity and sensitivity in both the original and validation cohorts.

This clone was found once. Its antigen is still unknown. V lost 2 bases and J lost 8, with 12 bases in between. The germline gives CDR1 SQVTM, CDR2 ANQGSEA. This CDR3 region has 12 residues. Sequenced by immunoSEQ multiplex PCR; TCRdb stores in-frame clones only, minus some. The table shows about 160,000 clones, with about nine tenths occurring only once. The V and J genes are TRBV29-1 and TRBJ1-2; possible D gene TRBD1, 6 bases. The receptor comes from a young man in good health and CMV-seropositive. What was sequenced was PBMCs. The CDR3 sequence: CSVEQGSGGYTF. The CDR3 DNA reads as TGCAGCGTTGAACAGGGGAGCGGCGGCTACACCTTC.